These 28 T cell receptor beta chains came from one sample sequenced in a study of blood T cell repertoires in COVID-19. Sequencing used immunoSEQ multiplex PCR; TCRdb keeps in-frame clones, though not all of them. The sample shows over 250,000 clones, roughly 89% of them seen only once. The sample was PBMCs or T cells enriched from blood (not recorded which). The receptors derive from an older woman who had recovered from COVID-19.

CDR3 DNA: TGTGCCACCCAACAGGGAGTGAGCACTGAAGCTTTCTTT. Translated: CATQQGVSTEAFF. This chain uses TRBV24-1 with TRBJ1-1; D perhaps matches TRBD1 (6 bases). Germline loops: CDR1 KGHDR, CDR2 SFDVKD. V shed 9 bases and J shed 4 bases, with 14 bases lying between them. This CDR3 has 13 residues.

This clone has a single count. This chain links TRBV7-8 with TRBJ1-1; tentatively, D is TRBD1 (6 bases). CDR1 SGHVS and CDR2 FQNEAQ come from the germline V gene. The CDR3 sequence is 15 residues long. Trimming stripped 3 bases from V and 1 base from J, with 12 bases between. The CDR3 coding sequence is TGTGCCAGCAGCTTTGGGCGGACAGCGAACACTGAAGCTTTCTTT. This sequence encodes CASSFGRTANTEAFF.

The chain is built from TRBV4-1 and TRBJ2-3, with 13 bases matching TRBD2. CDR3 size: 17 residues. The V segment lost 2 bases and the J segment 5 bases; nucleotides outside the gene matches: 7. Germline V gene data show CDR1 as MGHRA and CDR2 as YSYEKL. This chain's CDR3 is CASSQQRLAGGQDTQYF. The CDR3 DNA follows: TGCGCCAGCAGCCAACAAAGACTAGCGGGAGGTCAAGATACGCAGTATTTT.

CDR3 region: CASSSGTKNIQYF. CDR3 coding DNA: TGTGCCAGCAGCTCGGGGACCAAAAACATTCAGTACTTC. The V call is TRBV7-8, the J call TRBJ2-4, with D possibly TRBD2 on 5 matching bases. The CDR3 covers 13 residues. V was clipped by 4 bases and J by 2 bases, with 6 bases between them. Germline-derived CDR1 and CDR2 are SGHVS and FQNEAQ.

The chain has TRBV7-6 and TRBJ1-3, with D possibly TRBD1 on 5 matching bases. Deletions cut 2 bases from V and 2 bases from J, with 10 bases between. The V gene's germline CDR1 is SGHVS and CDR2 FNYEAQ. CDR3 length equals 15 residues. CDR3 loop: CASSLTGRAGNTIYF. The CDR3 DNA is TGTGCCAGCAGCTTAACGGGCAGGGCTGGAAACACCATATATTTT.

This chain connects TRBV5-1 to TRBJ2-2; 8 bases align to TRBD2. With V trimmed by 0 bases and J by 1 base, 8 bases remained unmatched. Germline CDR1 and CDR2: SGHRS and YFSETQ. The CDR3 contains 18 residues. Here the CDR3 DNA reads TGCGCCAGCAGCTTGGCCGCGGGAGGTGTTAGGAACACCGGGGAGCTGTTTTTT. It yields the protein CASSLAAGGVRNTGELFF.

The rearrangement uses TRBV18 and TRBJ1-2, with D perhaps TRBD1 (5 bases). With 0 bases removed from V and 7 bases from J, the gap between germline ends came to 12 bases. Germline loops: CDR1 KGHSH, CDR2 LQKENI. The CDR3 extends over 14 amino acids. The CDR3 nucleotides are TGTGCCAGCTCACCACCGGCCAGGGAGGGTGGCTACACCTTC. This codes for CASSPPAREGGYTF.

The CDR3 loop is CASSLFVTSGSYEQFF. As DNA, the CDR3 is TGTGCCAGCAGCTTATTCGTGACTAGCGGGAGCTATGAGCAGTTCTTC. The V gene is TRBV7-2, the J gene TRBJ2-1, with 12 bases that match TRBD2. CDR1 is SGHTA and CDR2 is FQGNSA in the germline V gene. CDR3 length: 16 amino acids. Trimming at V came to 2 bases and at J to 8 bases, leaving 7 bases not matched to a gene.

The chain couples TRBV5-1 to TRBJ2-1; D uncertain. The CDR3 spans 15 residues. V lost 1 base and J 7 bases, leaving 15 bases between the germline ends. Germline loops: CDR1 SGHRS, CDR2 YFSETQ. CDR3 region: CASSLSGGVLNEQFF. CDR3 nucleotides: TGCGCCAGCAGCTTGAGTGGTGGAGTTCTAAATGAGCAGTTCTTC. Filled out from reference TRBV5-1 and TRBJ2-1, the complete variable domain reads KAGVTQTPRYLIKTRGQQVTLSCSPISGHRSVSWYQQTPGQGLQFLFEYFSETQRNKGNFPGRFSGRQFSNSRSEMNVSTLELGDSALYLCASSLSGGVLNEQFFGPGTRLTVL.

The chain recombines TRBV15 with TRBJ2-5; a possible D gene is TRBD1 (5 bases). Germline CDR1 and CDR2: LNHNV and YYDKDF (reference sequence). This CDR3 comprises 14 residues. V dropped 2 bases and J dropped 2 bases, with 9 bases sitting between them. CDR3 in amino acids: CATSRRGVQETQYF. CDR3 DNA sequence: TGTGCCACCAGCAGAAGGGGCGTACAAGAGACCCAGTACTTC.

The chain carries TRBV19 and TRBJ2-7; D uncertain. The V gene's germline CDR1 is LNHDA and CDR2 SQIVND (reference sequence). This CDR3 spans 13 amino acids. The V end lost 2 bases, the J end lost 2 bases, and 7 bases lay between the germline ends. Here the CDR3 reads CASSITHPYEQYF. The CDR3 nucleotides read TGTGCCAGTAGTATAACACACCCCTACGAGCAGTACTTC.

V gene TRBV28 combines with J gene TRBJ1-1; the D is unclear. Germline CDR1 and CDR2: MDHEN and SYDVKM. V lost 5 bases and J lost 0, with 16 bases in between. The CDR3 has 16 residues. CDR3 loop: CASSPGVGRLNTEAFF. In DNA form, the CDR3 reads TGTGCCAGCAGTCCCGGGGTAGGGCGTTTGAACACTGAAGCTTTCTTT.

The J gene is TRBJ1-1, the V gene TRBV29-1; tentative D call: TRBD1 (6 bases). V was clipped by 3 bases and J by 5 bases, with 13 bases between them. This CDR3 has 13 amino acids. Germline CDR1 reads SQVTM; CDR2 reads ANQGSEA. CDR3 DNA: TGCAGCGTTGATCAGGGGTCCTGGACTGAAGCTTTCTTT. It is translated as CSVDQGSWTEAFF. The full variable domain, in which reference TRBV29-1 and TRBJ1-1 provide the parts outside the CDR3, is SAVISQKPSRDICQRGTSLTIQCQVDSQVTMMFWYRQQPGQSLTLIATANQGSEATYESGFVIDKFPISRPNLTFSTLTVSNMSPEDSSIYLCSVDQGSWTEAFFGQGTRLTVV.

For the CDR3, the DNA is TGTGCCAGCAGCGTAGTGGTAGATGGAGAGACCCAGTACTTC. Protein sequence: CASSVVVDGETQYF. The V call is TRBV9, the J call TRBJ2-5; unclear D gene. The CDR3 runs 14 residues. The V and J ends lost 0 bases and 4 bases respectively, with 10 bases between them. Germline V lookup: CDR1 SGDLS, CDR2 YYNGEE.

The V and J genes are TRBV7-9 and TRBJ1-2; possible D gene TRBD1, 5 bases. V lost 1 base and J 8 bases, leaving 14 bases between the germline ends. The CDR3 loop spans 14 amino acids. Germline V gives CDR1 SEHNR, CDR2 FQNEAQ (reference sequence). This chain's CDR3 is CASSLVNTGGGYTF. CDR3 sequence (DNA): TGTGCCAGCAGCTTAGTAAATACAGGTGGAGGCTACACCTTC.

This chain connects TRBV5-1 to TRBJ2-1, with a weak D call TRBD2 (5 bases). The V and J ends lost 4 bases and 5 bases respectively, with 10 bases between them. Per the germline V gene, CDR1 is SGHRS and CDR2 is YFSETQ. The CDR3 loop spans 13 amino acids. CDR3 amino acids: CASSREPHNEQFF. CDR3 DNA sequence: TGCGCCAGCAGCCGGGAACCACACAATGAGCAGTTCTTC.

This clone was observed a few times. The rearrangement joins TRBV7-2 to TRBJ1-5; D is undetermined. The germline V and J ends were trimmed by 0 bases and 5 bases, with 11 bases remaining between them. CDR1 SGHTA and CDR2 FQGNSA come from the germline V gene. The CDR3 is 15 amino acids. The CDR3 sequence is CASSLAYGGDQPQHF. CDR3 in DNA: TGTGCCAGCAGCTTAGCGTACGGCGGGGATCAGCCCCAGCATTTT. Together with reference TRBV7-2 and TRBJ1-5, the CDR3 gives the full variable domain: GAGVSQSPSNKVTEKGKDVELRCDPISGHTALYWYRQSLGQGLEFLIYFQGNSAPDKSGLPSDRFSAERTGGSVSTLTIQRTQQEDSAVYLCASSLAYGGDQPQHFGDGTRLSIL.

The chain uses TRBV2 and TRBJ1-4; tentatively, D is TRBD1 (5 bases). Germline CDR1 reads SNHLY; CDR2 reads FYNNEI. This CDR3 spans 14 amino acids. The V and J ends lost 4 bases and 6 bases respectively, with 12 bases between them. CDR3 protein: CASSVEWGDEKLFF. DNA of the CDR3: TGTGCCAGCAGTGTTGAGTGGGGGGATGAAAAACTGTTTTTT.

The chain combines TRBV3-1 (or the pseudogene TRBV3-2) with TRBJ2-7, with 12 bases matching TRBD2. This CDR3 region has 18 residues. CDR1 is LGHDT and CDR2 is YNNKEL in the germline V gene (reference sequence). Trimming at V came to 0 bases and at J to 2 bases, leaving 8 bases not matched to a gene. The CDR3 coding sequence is TGTGCCAGCAGCCAAGAAGGCGCTAGCGGGAGGGCTCCCTACGAGCAGTACTTC. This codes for CASSQEGASGRAPYEQYF.

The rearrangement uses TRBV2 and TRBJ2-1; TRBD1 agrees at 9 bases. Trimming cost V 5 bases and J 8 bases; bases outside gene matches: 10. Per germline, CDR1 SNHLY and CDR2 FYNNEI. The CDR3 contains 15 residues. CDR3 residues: CASSPGTGRIYEQFF. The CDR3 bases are TGTGCCAGCAGTCCCGGGACAGGGAGAATCTATGAGCAGTTCTTC.

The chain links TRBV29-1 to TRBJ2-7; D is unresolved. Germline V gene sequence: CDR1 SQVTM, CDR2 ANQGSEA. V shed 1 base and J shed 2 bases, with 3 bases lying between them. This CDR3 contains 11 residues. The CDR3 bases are TGCAGCGTTGAAGGGCCCTACGAGCAGTACTTC. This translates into CSVEGPYEQYF.

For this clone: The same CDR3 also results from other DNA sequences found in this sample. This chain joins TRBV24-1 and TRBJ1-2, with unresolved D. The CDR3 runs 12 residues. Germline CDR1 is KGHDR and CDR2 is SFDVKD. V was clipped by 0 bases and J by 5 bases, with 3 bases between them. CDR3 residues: CATSDLQYGYTF. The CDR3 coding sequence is TGTGCCACCAGTGATTTGCAATATGGCTACACCTTC.

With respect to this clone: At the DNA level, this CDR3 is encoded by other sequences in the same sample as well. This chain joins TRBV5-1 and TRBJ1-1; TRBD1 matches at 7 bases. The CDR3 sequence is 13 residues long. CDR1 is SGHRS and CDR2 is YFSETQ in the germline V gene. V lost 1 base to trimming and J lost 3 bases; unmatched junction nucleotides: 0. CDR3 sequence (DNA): TGCGCCAGCAGCTTGCAGGGGGACACTGAAGCTTTCTTT. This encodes CASSLQGDTEAFF.

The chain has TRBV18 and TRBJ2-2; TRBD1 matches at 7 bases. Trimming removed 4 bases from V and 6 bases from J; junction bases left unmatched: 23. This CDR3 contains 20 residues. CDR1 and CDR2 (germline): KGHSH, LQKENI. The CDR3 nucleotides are TGTGCCAGCTCACGTCGTCCCGGGACAGACTCTAGCTTTGGCGCCGGGGAGCTGTTTTTT. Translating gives CASSRRPGTDSSFGAGELFF.

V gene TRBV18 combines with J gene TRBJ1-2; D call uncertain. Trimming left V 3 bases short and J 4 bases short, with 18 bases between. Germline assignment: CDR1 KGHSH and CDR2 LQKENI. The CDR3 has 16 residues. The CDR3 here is CASSPPGVRAPYGYTF. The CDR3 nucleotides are TGTGCCAGCTCACCCCCCGGGGTGAGGGCCCCCTATGGCTACACCTTC.

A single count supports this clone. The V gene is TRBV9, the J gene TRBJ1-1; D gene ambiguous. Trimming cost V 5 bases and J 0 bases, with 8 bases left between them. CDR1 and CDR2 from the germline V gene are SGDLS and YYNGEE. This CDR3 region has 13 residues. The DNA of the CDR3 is TGTGCCAGCAGTACAGCTATGAACACTGAAGCTTTCTTT. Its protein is CASSTAMNTEAFF.

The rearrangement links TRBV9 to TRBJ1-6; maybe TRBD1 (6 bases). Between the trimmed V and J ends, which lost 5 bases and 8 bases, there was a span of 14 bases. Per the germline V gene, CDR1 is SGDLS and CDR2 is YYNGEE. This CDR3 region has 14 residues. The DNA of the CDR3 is TGTGCCAGCAGTAAACAGGGTCCCGATTCACCCCTCCACTTT. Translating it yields CASSKQGPDSPLHF.

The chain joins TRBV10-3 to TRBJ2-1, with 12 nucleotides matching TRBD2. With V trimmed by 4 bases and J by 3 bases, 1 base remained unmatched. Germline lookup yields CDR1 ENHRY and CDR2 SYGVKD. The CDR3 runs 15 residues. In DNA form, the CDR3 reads TGTGCCATCAGTGGACTAGCGGGAGTCTACAATGAGCAGTTCTTC. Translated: CAISGLAGVYNEQFF.